Following are 5 T cell receptor beta chains from one sample sequenced in a study of OX40 agonist ivuxolimab in advanced cancers. Repertoires were generated with immunoSEQ multiplex PCR, while TCRdb's copy carries only in-frame clones and drops some. The profile covers tens of thousands of clones, with about 90% appearing a single time and 50% to 60% taken by the ten largest. Material: CD4+ or CD8+ T cells sorted from blood, obtained in a trial of the OX40 agonist ivuxolimab. The receptors here all came from an adult with an advanced solid tumor such as melanoma, head and neck, liver or kidney cancer.

The chain has TRBV4-3 and TRBJ2-7, with 8 bases identical to TRBD2. Germline V gene data show CDR1 as LGHNA and CDR2 as YSLEER. J was trimmed by 4 bases and V by 4 bases; bases with no gene match: 6. There are 14 residues in the CDR3. The CDR3 region has the DNA TGCGCCAGCAGCCCCCGGGGGGGCGCGTACGAGCAGTACTTC. Residues: CASSPRGGAYEQYF.

This chain links TRBV18 with TRBJ1-3; 8 nucleotides match TRBD1. Germline loops: CDR1 KGHSH, CDR2 LQKENI. The CDR3 is 16 residues long. J gave up 1 base and V 3 bases, and 5 bases lay outside the gene matches. The CDR3 bases are TGTGCCAGCTCACCTTCGACAGGGGCGTCTGGAAACACCATATATTTT. The encoded protein is CASSPSTGASGNTIYF.

This clone came up once. The genes are TRBV18 and TRBJ1-1, with a possible D match to TRBD1 (5 bases). This CDR3 has 16 amino acids. V lost 5 bases and J lost 3, with 19 bases in between. From germline, CDR1 is KGHSH and CDR2 LQKENI. The CDR3 DNA is TGTGCCAGCTCAGCCCGGGACTCCCAAGGGGACACTGAAGCTTTCTTT. It specifies CASSARDSQGDTEAFF.

The V gene is TRBV27, the J gene TRBJ1-6; D remains unclear. CDR1 and CDR2 (germline): MNHEY, SMNVEV (reference sequence). The CDR3 extends over 14 amino acids. The germline V and J ends were trimmed by 2 bases and 2 bases, with 4 bases remaining between them. CDR3: CASSLGPYNSPLHF. The CDR3 nucleotides are TGTGCCAGCAGTTTAGGTCCCTATAATTCACCCCTCCACTTT.

The gene calls are TRBV28 and TRBJ2-2, with TRBD2 matching over 12 bases. Trimming at V came to 10 bases and at J to 7 bases, leaving 10 bases not matched to a gene. The CDR3 runs 15 residues. Germline V gene lookup returns CDR1 MDHEN and CDR2 SYDVKM. The CDR3 sequence is CATHPTSGSIGELFF. DNA of the CDR3: TGTGCCACCCACCCGACTAGCGGGAGTATCGGGGAGCTGTTTTTT.